The 2 T cell receptor beta chains presented below share a single source sample, sequenced in a study of T cell therapy after organ transplantation. No antigen has been assigned to these receptors. Measured with immunoSEQ multiplex PCR; TCRdb has only the in-frame clones, and not every one. Of 45,000 to 50,000 clones listed, over 90% are singletons. Sample: CD8+ T cells from blood, taken before autologous CMV-specific T cell therapy. These receptors were obtained from a human patient who had received a solid organ transplant and had CMV disease.

The chain couples TRBV19 to TRBJ2-7; D unclear. Per the germline V gene, CDR1 is LNHDA and CDR2 is SQIVND (reference sequence). With 6 bases removed from V and 3 bases from J, the gap between germline ends came to 3 bases. This CDR3 contains 10 residues. The CDR3 here is CASRGYEQYF. Written as DNA, the CDR3 is TGTGCCAGTAGGGGCTACGAGCAGTACTTC.

V is TRBV9 and J is TRBJ1-5; D possibly corresponds to TRBD1 (5 bases). Deletions cut 0 bases from V and 2 bases from J, with 24 bases between. CDR1 SGDLS and CDR2 YYNGEE come from the germline V gene. The CDR3 has 20 residues. CDR3 DNA sequence: TGTGCCAGCAGCGTAGCAGTTCAAAAACCTCAGGGTTATGGCAATCAGCCCCAGCATTTT. This sequence encodes CASSVAVQKPQGYGNQPQHF.